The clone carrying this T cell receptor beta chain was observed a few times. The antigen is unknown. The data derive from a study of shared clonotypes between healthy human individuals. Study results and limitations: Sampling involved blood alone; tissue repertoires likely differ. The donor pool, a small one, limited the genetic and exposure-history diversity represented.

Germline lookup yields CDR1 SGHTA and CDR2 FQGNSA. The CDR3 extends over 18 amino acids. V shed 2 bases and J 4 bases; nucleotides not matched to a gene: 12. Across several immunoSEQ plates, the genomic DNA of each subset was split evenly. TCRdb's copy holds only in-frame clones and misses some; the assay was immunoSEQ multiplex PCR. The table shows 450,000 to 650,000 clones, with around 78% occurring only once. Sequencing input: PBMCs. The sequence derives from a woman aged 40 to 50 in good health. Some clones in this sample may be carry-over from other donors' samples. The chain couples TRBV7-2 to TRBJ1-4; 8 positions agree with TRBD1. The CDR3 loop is CASSLIKPGGGGNEKLFF. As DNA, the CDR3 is TGTGCCAGCAGCTTAATCAAACCAGGGGGCGGGGGTAATGAAAAACTGTTTTTT.